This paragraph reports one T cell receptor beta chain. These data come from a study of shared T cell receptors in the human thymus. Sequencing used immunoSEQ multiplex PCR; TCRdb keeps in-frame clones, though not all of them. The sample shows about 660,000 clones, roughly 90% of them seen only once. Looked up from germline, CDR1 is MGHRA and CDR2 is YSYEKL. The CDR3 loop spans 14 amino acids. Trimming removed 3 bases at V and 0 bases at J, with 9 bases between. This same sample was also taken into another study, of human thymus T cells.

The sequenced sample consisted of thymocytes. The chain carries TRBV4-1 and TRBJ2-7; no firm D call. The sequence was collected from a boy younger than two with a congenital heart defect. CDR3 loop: CASSHPSRSYEQYF. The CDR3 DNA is TGCGCCAGCAGCCATCCCTCGCGCTCCTACGAGCAGTACTTC.